Following are 25 T cell receptor beta chains from one sample sequenced in a study of blood T cells in healthy people across ages. Through a sample-barcoded 5' primer and a J-beta primer mix, a second PCR was run for roughly 7 to 12 cycles. Each CDR3 protein gets one entry after TCRdb re-called the 5' RACE reads with MiXCR. The table lists about 1,400,000 distinct CDR3 sequences, approximately 60% of them singletons. Sequencing input: blood. These receptors came from a man younger than 35 in good health.

This chain uses TRBV29-1 with TRBJ2-5; no clear D. V lost 7 bases and J lost 4, with 10 bases in between. The CDR3 totals 11 residues. Per the germline V gene, CDR1 is SQVTM and CDR2 is ANQGSEA. Here the CDR3 reads CSALVIETQYF. The CDR3 region has the DNA TGCAGCGCCCTGGTTATAGAGACCCAGTACTTC.

This chain uses TRBV25-1 with TRBJ2-5; TRBD2 might be the D (5 bases). CDR3 size: 15 residues. V shed 6 bases and J shed 2 bases, with 16 bases lying between them. Per the germline V gene, CDR1 is MGHDK and CDR2 is SYGVNS. The CDR3 DNA sequence: TGTGCCAGCAGGGGAGAGAGGACGGATCAAGAGACCCAGTACTTC. It translates to CASRGERTDQETQYF.

This clonotype occurred a few times. This chain joins TRBV29-1 and TRBJ2-1; D may correspond to TRBD1 or TRBD2 (6 bases each). CDR3 size: 12 residues. CDR1 SQVTM and CDR2 ANQGSEA come from the germline V gene. V lost 1 base to trimming and J lost 6 bases, with 7 bases between them. CDR3 protein: CSVEGGANEQFF. The CDR3, as DNA: TGCAGCGTTGAAGGGGGGGCCAATGAGCAGTTCTTC.

The chain links TRBV5-1 to TRBJ2-3; 7 bases agree with TRBD2. The CDR3 length is 17 residues. The V segment lost 0 bases and the J segment 3 bases; nucleotides outside the gene matches: 10. Per the germline V gene, CDR1 is SGHRS and CDR2 is YFSETQ. CDR3 sequence reads: CASSLVAGSGGTDTQYF. The CDR3 DNA reads as TGCGCCAGCAGCTTGGTAGCGGGTAGCGGAGGTACAGATACGCAGTATTTT.

This chain connects TRBV4-3 to TRBJ2-2, with 11 bases identical to TRBD2. CDR3 length: 18 residues. Germline loops: CDR1 LGHNA, CDR2 YSLEER. V dropped 0 bases and J dropped 0; count of bases not matched to a gene: 3. The CDR3 protein is CASSQDPSGGPNTGELFF. The CDR3 nucleotides read TGCGCCAGCAGCCAAGACCCTAGCGGGGGGCCGAACACCGGGGAGCTGTTTTTT.

This rearrangement joins TRBV6-5 to TRBJ2-7; no clear D gene. Germline V lookup: CDR1 MNHEY, CDR2 SVGAGI. The CDR3 contains 11 residues. V lost 8 bases and J 4 bases, leaving 9 bases between the germline ends. CDR3 in amino acids: CASGRRYEQYF. DNA for the CDR3: TGTGCCAGCGGAAGGAGATACGAGCAGTACTTC.

This clonotype has just a few counts. The chain has TRBV12-3 or TRBV12-4 and TRBJ2-7, with TRBD1 matching over 9 bases. The J segment lost 4 bases and the V segment lost 5 bases, leaving 6 bases of the junction unmatched. The CDR3 totals 14 residues. CDR3 loop: CASSPAGTGYEQYF. CDR3 sequence (DNA): TGTGCCAGCAGTCCCGCAGGGACAGGGTACGAGCAGTACTTC.

The CDR3: CASSLAQGQGCGYTF. For the CDR3, the DNA is TGTGCCAGCAGCTTAGCGCAGGGACAGGGGTGTGGCTACACCTTC. The rearrangement uses TRBV7-2 and TRBJ1-2; TRBD1 aligns across 10 bases. Looked up from germline, CDR1 is SGHTA and CDR2 is FQGNSA. V dropped 0 bases and J dropped 7; count of bases not matched to a gene: 5. This CDR3 has 15 residues.

The chain links TRBV29-1 to TRBJ2-5; TRBD2 matches at 11 bases. The V gene end was trimmed by 6 bases and the J gene end by 0 bases; junction bases not matched to a gene: 3. The CDR3 is 14 residues long. Germline V gives CDR1 SQVTM, CDR2 ANQGSEA. The CDR3, as DNA: TGCAGCGTGGGGACTAGCGGCAACCAAGAGACCCAGTACTTC. Its protein is CSVGTSGNQETQYF.

This rearrangement joins TRBV25-1 to TRBJ1-6, with D possibly being TRBD1 (5 bases). Germline V gives CDR1 MGHDK, CDR2 SYGVNS. The CDR3 totals 15 residues. The ends were cut back, 4 bases at V and 10 bases at J, with 17 bases in the middle. The CDR3 DNA is TGTGCCAGCAGTGCTTCCCAGGGTCCATTATCACCCCTCCACTTT. This gives the protein CASSASQGPLSPLHF.

This clonotype was picked up a small number of times. The chain uses TRBV6-1 and TRBJ2-7; D not resolved. Trimming shortened V by 8 bases and J by 3 bases, and 14 bases separated the two germline ends. This CDR3 has 13 amino acids. Germline CDR1 is MNHNS and CDR2 is SASEGT. The CDR3 here is CASEPPFGYEQYF. The CDR3 DNA follows: TGTGCCAGCGAGCCGCCCTTCGGCTACGAGCAGTACTTC.

The chain combines TRBV7-6 with TRBJ1-4; a weak D match, TRBD1 (5 bases). Germline-derived CDR1 and CDR2 are SGHVS and FNYEAQ. The CDR3 is 13 residues long. V lost 10 bases and J lost 8, with 17 bases in between. This CDR3 reads CATTARAREKLFF. CDR3 sequence (DNA): TGTGCCACTACCGCCAGGGCTCGGGAAAAACTGTTTTTT.

This clonotype was counted once. A read error is possible here, since a much larger clone lies one base away. This chain joins TRBV3-1 and TRBJ1-6; TRBD1 is a possible D gene (5 bases). CDR1 LGHDT and CDR2 YNNKEL come from the germline V gene (reference sequence). V gave up 1 base and J gave up 9 bases, with 13 bases separating them. The CDR3 consists of 15 residues. The chain's CDR3 is CASSQGAGRSSPLHF. As DNA, the CDR3 is TGTGCCAGCAGCCAAGGGGCAGGGCGAAGTTCACCCCTCCACTTT.

This clonotype was seen a few times. The gene calls are TRBV13 and TRBJ2-5; 9 nucleotides align to TRBD2. There are 16 residues in the CDR3. Germline lookup yields CDR1 PRHDT and CDR2 FYEKMQ (reference sequence). Trimming at V came to 2 bases and at J to 4 bases, leaving 8 bases not matched to a gene. CDR3 in amino acids: CASSLMSSGVGETQYF. The CDR3 DNA reads as TGTGCCAGCAGCTTAATGTCTAGCGGGGTAGGAGAGACCCAGTACTTC.

The V gene is TRBV3-1, the J gene TRBJ2-7, with 7 nucleotides matching TRBD2. Germline trimming cut 1 base from V and 3 bases from J; bases unmatched to any gene: 3. The CDR3 totals 14 residues. The V gene's germline CDR1 is LGHDT and CDR2 YNNKEL (reference sequence). The CDR3 loop reads CASSQVREHYEQYF. The CDR3 bases are TGTGCCAGCAGCCAAGTGCGGGAGCACTACGAGCAGTACTTC.

The chain recombines TRBV5-5 with TRBJ2-3; D might be TRBD2 (6 bases). The germline V gene encodes CDR1 SGHKS and CDR2 YYEKEE (reference sequence). Trimming stripped 3 bases from V and 4 bases from J, with 24 bases between. The CDR3 length is 18 residues. CDR3 DNA: TGTGCCAGCAGCTGGCCGCGGGACGAAAGGCTTCAGCCAGATACGCAGTATTTT. Protein sequence: CASSWPRDERLQPDTQYF.

On this clonotype: One end of the junction fails to match germline, which may point to a read error. The chain has TRBV4-1 and TRBJ1-5; D gene uncertain. Germline-derived CDR1 and CDR2 are MGHRA and YSYEKL. The CDR3 loop spans 17 amino acids. The CDR3 sequence is CATSQDPYGDSNQPQHF. CDR3 in DNA: TGCGCCACCAGCCAAGATCCCTATGGGGATAGCAATCAGCCCCAGCATTTT.

This clonotype was picked up a small number of times. This chain joins TRBV12-3 or TRBV12-4 and TRBJ2-1, with D tentatively TRBD1 (5 bases). There are 13 residues in the CDR3. With 5 bases removed from V and 7 bases from J, the gap between germline ends came to 12 bases. CDR3 region: CASSQRQSNEQFF. The DNA of the CDR3 is TGTGCCAGCAGTCAACGACAGTCTAATGAGCAGTTCTTC.

The chain joins TRBV5-1 to TRBJ2-7; the match to TRBD2 covers 10 bases. The CDR3 contains 14 residues. Germline CDR1 reads SGHRS; CDR2 reads YFSETQ. After removal of 4 bases from V and 3 bases from J, the junction contained 4 bases not matched to a gene. The chain's CDR3 is CASSQTSGVYEQYF. As DNA, the CDR3 is TGCGCCAGCAGCCAAACTAGCGGGGTCTACGAGCAGTACTTC. Full variable domain (remainder filled in from reference TRBV5-1 and TRBJ2-7): KAGVTQTPRYLIKTRGQQVTLSCSPISGHRSVSWYQQTPGQGLQFLFEYFSETQRNKGNFPGRFSGRQFSNSRSEMNVSTLELGDSALYLCASSQTSGVYEQYFGPGTRLTVT.

J is TRBJ2-3 and V is TRBV14; 8 bases fit TRBD2. Per germline, CDR1 SGHDN and CDR2 FVKESK. This CDR3 is 18 amino acids long. Unmatched junction bases numbered 14, after V lost 4 bases and J lost 2 bases. In nucleotides, the CDR3 is TGTGCCAGCAGCCCCAGGCTGGGACTAGTGAAGATCACAGATACGCAGTATTTT. As protein: CASSPRLGLVKITDTQYF. Full variable domain (outside the CDR3, taken from reference TRBV14 and TRBJ2-3): EAGVTQFPSHSVIEKGQTVTLRCDPISGHDNLYWYRRVMGKEIKFLLHFVKESKQDESGMPNNRFLAERTGGTYSTLKVQPAELEDSGVYFCASSPRLGLVKITDTQYFGPGTRLTVL.

The table lists this clonotype with a few counts. The rearrangement links TRBV25-1 to TRBJ1-2; 8 nucleotides line up with TRBD1. Germline CDR1 MGHDK, CDR2 SYGVNS. The CDR3 length is 16 residues. The junction had 9 bases not matched to a gene; V was cut back by 2 bases and J by 4 bases. The CDR3: CASSEGWSGGSYGYTF. The CDR3 nucleotides read TGTGCCAGCAGTGAAGGTTGGTCAGGGGGCAGCTATGGCTACACCTTC.

The count of this clonotype is one. The chain joins TRBV19 to TRBJ2-1; D possibly corresponds to TRBD1 (6 bases). The assigned J gene may be wrong: the sequence end matches TRBJ2-7 better. The CDR3 sequence is 14 residues long. CDR1 LNHDA and CDR2 SQIVND come from the germline V gene (reference sequence). The DNA of the CDR3 is TGTGCCAGTAGTCCCGGGACATTGAACAATGAGCAGTACTTC. Residues: CASSPGTLNNEQYF.

This clonotype was seen a single time. This chain uses TRBV27 with TRBJ1-5; perhaps TRBD1 as D (5 bases). The germline V and J ends were trimmed by 2 bases and 0 bases, with 11 bases remaining between them. The CDR3 loop spans 16 amino acids. Germline loops: CDR1 MNHEY, CDR2 SMNVEV (reference sequence). CDR3 sequence: CASSLKGSYSNQPQHF. CDR3 nucleotides: TGTGCCAGCAGTTTAAAGGGGAGCTATAGCAATCAGCCCCAGCATTTT.

Points on this clonotype: This may be a read error: a much more frequent sequence differs by one nucleotide. The rearrangement uses TRBV6-2 or TRBV6-3 and TRBJ2-3, with D possibly TRBD2 on 6 matching bases. Trimming shortened V by 8 bases and J by 2 bases, and 11 bases separated the two germline ends. CDR1 is MNHEY and CDR2 is SVGEGT in the germline V gene. The CDR3 is made up of 13 amino acids. The CDR3 is CASRASVTDTQYF. In nucleotides, the CDR3 is TGTGCCAGCCGGGCTAGCGTCACAGATACGCAGTATTTT.

The chain couples TRBV12-3 or TRBV12-4 to TRBJ2-3; 8 nucleotides align to TRBD2. V dropped 5 bases and J dropped 4; count of bases not matched to a gene: 5. The CDR3 extends over 14 amino acids. CDR3 region: CASSNGGASDTQYF. As DNA, the CDR3 is TGTGCCAGCAGTAACGGGGGGGCCTCAGATACGCAGTATTTT.